Following are 17 T cell receptor beta chains from one sample sequenced in a study of human T cells and chemical hapten exposure. Time point denoted: patch test 3, about 24 weeks after DPC sensitization. Sample treatment: therapeutic diphenylcyclopropenone sensitization with weekly scalp DPC. MiXCR, applied by TCRdb to the RACE reads, yields one record per CDR3 protein. The data hold over 75,000 distinct CDR3 sequences, with approximately 10% observed a single time. The source was whole blood, collected in connection with sensitization to the hapten diphenylcyclopropenone (DPC). The receptors were sampled from a woman younger than 45 with alopecia areata. Some clones in this sample may be carry-over from other donors' samples.

The table lists this clonotype with a few counts. The rearrangement uses TRBV18 and TRBJ1-5; the D gene is possibly TRBD1 (6 bases). Trimming removed 5 bases from V and 4 bases from J, with 18 bases in between. The germline V gene has CDR1 KGHSH and CDR2 LQKENI. The CDR3 is 16 amino acids. The CDR3 sequence: CASSLEAGGRNQPQHF. The DNA for the CDR3 is TGTGCCAGCTCATTGGAGGCTGGGGGGCGGAATCAGCCCCAGCATTTT.

The chain employs TRBV20-1 and TRBJ1-1; D gene unclear. The germline V gene has CDR1 DFQATT and CDR2 SNEGSKA (reference sequence). The CDR3 is 14 amino acids. V shed 2 bases and J shed 1 base, with 11 bases lying between them. CDR3 DNA: TGCAGTGCTAGATTCCTGCAGAAGAACACTGAAGCTTTCTTT. Its translation: CSARFLQKNTEAFF.

In its sample, this clonotype was seen many times. CDR3 sequence: CASSPSRTGPTEAFF. CDR3 DNA sequence: TGTGCCAGCAGCCCCAGCAGGACGGGGCCCACTGAAGCTTTCTTT. This chain uses TRBV11-2 with TRBJ1-1; D possibly corresponds to TRBD1 (5 bases). The CDR3 consists of 15 residues. Germline V gene sequence: CDR1 SGHAT, CDR2 FQNNGV. V lost 5 bases, J lost 4 bases, and 17 bases lay in between.

This clonotype occurred many times. The rearrangement joins TRBV4-2 to TRBJ2-7, with D hard to call. CDR1 and CDR2 (germline): LGHNA, YNFKEQ. The CDR3 is 16 amino acids. Trimming removed 0 bases at V and 1 base at J, with 13 bases between. CDR3 in DNA: TGTGCCAGCAGCCAAGATGTCTCCACGCCTTCCTACGAGCAGTACTTC. This gives the protein CASSQDVSTPSYEQYF.

This clonotype turned up a few times. This chain connects TRBV25-1 to TRBJ2-5, with 8 bases identical to TRBD2. The CDR3 totals 16 residues. V lost 5 bases, J lost 5 bases, and 13 bases stayed unmatched. Germline values: CDR1 MGHDK, CDR2 SYGVNS. The CDR3 reads CASSPTSGGREETQYF. CDR3 coding DNA: TGTGCCAGCAGTCCGACATCGGGGGGGCGCGAGGAGACCCAGTACTTC.

The chain has TRBV4-2 and TRBJ1-2; D remains unclear. The length of the CDR3 is 17 residues. The V and J ends lost 0 bases and 3 bases respectively, with 17 bases between them. Per germline, CDR1 LGHNA and CDR2 YNFKEQ. The DNA for the CDR3 is TGTGCCAGCAGCCAAGACTGGGCCGGCTCCCCTCACTATGGCTACACCTTC. Protein product: CASSQDWAGSPHYGYTF.

This clonotype appeared many times. The chain links TRBV7-3 to TRBJ2-7, with unresolved D. Germline V gives CDR1 SGHTA, CDR2 FQGTGA. This CDR3 has 14 amino acids. The V gene lost 2 bases and the J gene lost 3 bases, with 11 bases spanning the gap. The CDR3: CASSLLLEIYEQYF. The CDR3 nucleotides are TGTGCCAGCAGCTTACTCCTTGAAATCTACGAGCAGTACTTC.

This clonotype was seen ten or more times. The chain combines TRBV20-1 with TRBJ2-5; 9 bases agree with TRBD2. Unmatched junction bases numbered 18, after V lost 5 bases and J lost 5 bases. The CDR3 is 17 amino acids. The germline CDR1 and CDR2 sequences are DFQATT and SNEGSKA (reference sequence). The CDR3 sequence is CSASSLGGRARLETQYF. The CDR3 region has the DNA TGCAGTGCTTCCTCCCTAGGCGGGAGGGCCCGATTGGAGACCCAGTACTTC.

V is TRBV6-1 and J is TRBJ1-5, with TRBD1 as a possible D gene (5 bases). The germline V and J ends were trimmed by 1 base and 5 bases, with 12 bases remaining between them. Germline V gene data show CDR1 as MNHNS and CDR2 as SASEGT. The CDR3 runs 15 residues. Written as DNA, the CDR3 is TGTGCCAGCAGTGAAGTCCAGGGAGGCTATCAGCCCCAGCATTTT. Protein product: CASSEVQGGYQPQHF.

The genes are TRBV29-1 and TRBJ1-1, with D perhaps TRBD1 (5 bases). The ends were cut back, 3 bases at V and 7 bases at J, with 12 bases in the middle. Germline CDR1 SQVTM, CDR2 ANQGSEA. The CDR3 sequence is 12 residues long. The chain's CDR3 is CSVEGQGYEAFF. The DNA of the CDR3 is TGCAGCGTTGAGGGGCAGGGTTATGAAGCTTTCTTT.

This clonotype was counted many times. The chain couples TRBV20-1 to TRBJ1-5; TRBD1 might be the D (6 bases). This CDR3 has 17 residues. Germline V gives CDR1 DFQATT, CDR2 SNEGSKA (reference sequence). V was shortened by 6 bases and J by 4 bases, with 25 bases between the two germline ends. CDR3 sequence: CSALGGAGRVGNQPQHF. The CDR3 DNA sequence: TGCAGTGCCCTTGGGGGGGCAGGGAGGGTTGGTAATCAGCCCCAGCATTTT.

V usage is TRBV24-1 and J usage is TRBJ1-1, with D tentatively TRBD1 (6 bases). The length of the CDR3 is 13 residues. Trimming took off 4 bases at V and 7 bases at J, with 12 bases between the two ends. Germline-derived CDR1 and CDR2 are KGHDR and SFDVKD. CDR3 nucleotide sequence: TGTGCCACCAGTGAATCACAGGGAGATGAAGCTTTCTTT. Protein sequence: CATSESQGDEAFF.

The V call is TRBV24-1, the J call TRBJ2-1; 11 bases fit TRBD1. J lost 7 bases, V lost 7 bases, and 5 bases had no gene match. The germline V gene has CDR1 KGHDR and CDR2 SFDVKD. The CDR3 has 14 amino acids. CDR3 region: CATSWGTGGNEQFF. The CDR3 DNA reads as TGTGCCACCAGCTGGGGGACAGGGGGAAATGAGCAGTTCTTC.

This clonotype came up many times. The V call is TRBV20-1, the J call TRBJ2-6, with 7 positions matching TRBD1. This CDR3 is 16 amino acids long. V gave up 4 bases and J gave up 0 bases; unmatched junction bases: 6. Germline CDR1 reads DFQATT; CDR2 reads SNEGSKA (reference sequence). For the CDR3, the DNA is TGCAGTGCTACGGACAGGTACCCCTCTGGGGCCAACGTCCTGACTTTC. Residues: CSATDRYPSGANVLTF.

About this clonotype: A much larger clone differs by one base, so this may be a read error. V and J are TRBV11-2 and TRBJ1-3; no firm D call. Per the germline V gene, CDR1 is SGHAT and CDR2 is FQNNGV. V lost 2 bases to trimming and J lost 2 bases, with 1 base between them. The CDR3 sequence is 12 residues long. CDR3 protein: CASSLTGNTIYF. In DNA, the CDR3 is TGTGCCAGCAGCTTAACTGGAAACACCATATATTTT.

This clonotype was recorded many times. The chain joins TRBV20-1 to TRBJ2-3, with TRBD2 as a possible D gene (6 bases). CDR1 is DFQATT and CDR2 is SNEGSKA in the germline V gene (reference sequence). This CDR3 contains 14 residues. The V and J ends lost 0 bases and 5 bases respectively, with 12 bases between them. CDR3: CSARDGSKIDTQYF. As DNA, the CDR3 is TGCAGTGCTAGAGACGGGAGCAAGATAGATACGCAGTATTTT.

The V gene is TRBV5-8, the J gene TRBJ2-3, with D tentatively TRBD1 (6 bases). The CDR3 is made up of 14 amino acids. The V end was cut by 4 bases, the J end by 5 bases, with 14 bases between. CDR1 and CDR2 (germline): SGHTS, YDEGEE. CDR3 region: CASSPQMTGDTQYF. The CDR3 region has the DNA TGTGCCAGCAGCCCTCAAATGACAGGAGATACGCAGTATTTT.